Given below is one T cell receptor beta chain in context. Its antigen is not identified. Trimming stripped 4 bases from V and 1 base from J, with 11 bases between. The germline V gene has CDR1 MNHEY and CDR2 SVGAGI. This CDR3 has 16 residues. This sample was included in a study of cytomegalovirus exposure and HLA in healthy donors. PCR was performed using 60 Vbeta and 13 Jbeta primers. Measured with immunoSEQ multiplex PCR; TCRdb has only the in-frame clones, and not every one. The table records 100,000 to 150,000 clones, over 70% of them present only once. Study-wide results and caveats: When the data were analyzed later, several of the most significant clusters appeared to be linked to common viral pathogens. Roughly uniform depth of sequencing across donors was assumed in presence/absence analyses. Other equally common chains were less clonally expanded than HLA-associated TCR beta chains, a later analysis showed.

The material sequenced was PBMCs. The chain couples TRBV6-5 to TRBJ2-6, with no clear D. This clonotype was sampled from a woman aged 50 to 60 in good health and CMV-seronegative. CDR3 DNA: TGTGCCAGCAGTTTAACGGGTGCTTCTGGGGCCAACGTCCTGACTTTC. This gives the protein CASSLTGASGANVLTF.